This T cell receptor (beta chain) originates from a study of blood T cell repertoires in COVID-19. Looking at the study overall: Sources were T cells, B-cell-depleted T cells, or PBMCs; the material itself was cDNA or gDNA.

Authors' processing steps: Estimates of nucleated cell counts were drawn from the amplification of reference gene primers. Profiled with immunoSEQ multiplex PCR; TCRdb holds only in-frame clones, not every one. Clonal size and the V and J genes are those of that table, whereas D and trimming came from the DNA. The sample contains around 230,000 clones, 88% of which appear only once. Germline V gene lookup returns CDR1 SGHDN and CDR2 FVKESK. The V gene lost 4 bases and the J gene lost 8 bases, with 17 bases spanning the gap. The CDR3 consists of 15 residues. The V call is TRBV14, the J call TRBJ1-4; no definite D call. The sequence derives from a man aged 40-55 years with acute or convalescent COVID-19. Sequenced material: peripheral blood. In nucleotides, the CDR3 is TGTGCCAGCAGCCCACACGGGGTATTTTTGGAAAAACTGTTTTTT. It yields the protein CASSPHGVFLEKLFF.